Given below is one T cell receptor (beta chain) in context. The record originates from a study of T cell clones after liver transplantation. TCRdb keeps only in-frame clones here, not all; method: immunoSEQ multiplex PCR. Here the sample spans 20,000 to 25,000 clones, 78% being singletons. The V end lost 0 bases, the J end lost 10 bases, and 13 bases lay between the germline ends. Germline CDR1 reads SGDLS; CDR2 reads YYNGEE. The CDR3 is 13 residues long. The clonotype comes from a human patient who received a liver transplant. Some T cells may be the graft donor's. The chain combines TRBV9 with TRBJ1-2; D is perhaps TRBD1 (5 bases). The sample was CD8+ T cells from blood, taken less than 70 months after liver transplant. The CDR3 is CASSVEEEGTYTF. The CDR3 coding sequence is TGTGCCAGCAGCGTAGAAGAAGAGGGGACCTACACCTTC.